The T cell receptor beta chain under discussion was sequenced for a study of a mutant IDH1 vaccine in newly diagnosed glioma. About the study: Patients began vaccination 4-6 weeks after radiotherapy alone, or with temozolomide cycles. Most patients had radiochemotherapy with temozolomide before enrollment; others had one alone. Study-wide results and caveats: Any relationship between pseudoprogression and changes in top peripheral T cell clonotypes seemed absent.

This sample's time point: week 35, safety follow-up. All doses held 300 ug of mutant IDH1 20-mer peptide, with topical imiquimod. A single count supports this clone. What it binds is not known. Method: immunoSEQ multiplex PCR; TCRdb's copy keeps in-frame clones and lacks some. The sample contains around 60,000 clones, about four fifths of which appear only once. Sequences were derived from PBMCs, sampled from a glioma patient whose treatment included an IDH1 peptide vaccine. The receptor comes from a man between 35 and 55 years old with glioma.

CDR3 sequence: CASRAVREKLFF. The CDR3 region has the DNA TGTGCCAGCAGGGCGGTGAGGGAAAAACTGTTTTTT. J is TRBJ1-4 and V is TRBV2; no definite D call. V gave up 6 bases and J gave up 8 bases, with 10 bases separating them. Germline CDR1 SNHLY, CDR2 FYNNEI. The CDR3 sequence is 12 residues long.